The 32 T cell receptor beta chains below come from one sample, sequenced in a study of identical twins. A single record per CDR3 protein comes from TCRdb applying MiXCR to the 5' RACE reads. The sample shows hundreds of thousands of distinct CDR3 sequences, less than 7% of them seen only once. Sequencing was carried out using naive T cells sorted from blood. The source of these receptors is a man younger than 35 in good health.

This clonotype was detected only a few times. V gene TRBV12-3 or TRBV12-4 combines with J gene TRBJ1-5, with 7 nucleotides matching TRBD1. Trimming removed 6 bases from V and 0 bases from J; junction bases left unmatched: 5. CDR3 size: 15 residues. For the CDR3, the DNA is TGTGCCAGCAGCACGGGACAGTATAGCAATCAGCCCCAGCATTTT. Translation: CASSTGQYSNQPQHF.

This clonotype was detected a few times. The chain is built from TRBV5-1 and TRBJ1-2; 9 nucleotides match TRBD1. The CDR3 is 15 residues long. Germline CDR1 and CDR2: SGHRS and YFSETQ. Unmatched junction bases numbered 6, after V lost 3 bases and J lost 3 bases. CDR3 sequence (DNA): TGCGCCAGCAGCTACCTACAGGGGGCTGACTATGGCTACACCTTC. Its translation is CASSYLQGADYGYTF.

This clonotype occurred many times. The CDR3 is CASSPPPGQVGLTDTQYF. CDR3 bases: TGTGCCAGCTCACCGCCCCCGGGACAGGTTGGCCTAACGGATACGCAGTATTTT. The chain has TRBV18 and TRBJ2-3; 8 nucleotides line up with TRBD1. The CDR3 contains 18 residues. Per the germline V gene, CDR1 is KGHSH and CDR2 is LQKENI. V was pared by 3 bases and J by 6 bases, with 17 bases of the junction left unmatched.

This chain uses TRBV18 with TRBJ2-2, with D unresolved. Per the germline V gene, CDR1 is KGHSH and CDR2 is LQKENI. CDR3 length: 16 residues. V dropped 1 base and J dropped 2 bases, with 11 bases sitting between them. CDR3 coding DNA: TGTGCCAGCTCACCACGTCCTACGGCCAACACCGGGGAGCTGTTTTTT. This gives the protein CASSPRPTANTGELFF.

The chain employs TRBV10-3 and TRBJ2-2, with 10 bases that match TRBD2. This CDR3 is built from 16 residues. J gave up 2 bases and V 6 bases, and 6 bases lay outside the gene matches. Germline CDR1 reads ENHRY; CDR2 reads SYGVKD. CDR3 protein: CAIRRRTSGNTGELFF. Written as DNA, the CDR3 is TGTGCCATCAGACGGAGGACTAGCGGTAACACCGGGGAGCTGTTTTTT.

This clonotype was observed at least ten times. The V gene is TRBV12-3 or TRBV12-4, the J gene TRBJ2-7; 8 positions match TRBD1. This CDR3 spans 13 amino acids. J gave up 6 bases and V 7 bases, and 8 bases lay outside the gene matches. This chain's CDR3 is CASTGQEICEQYV. The DNA of the CDR3 is TGTGCCAGCACGGGACAGGAGATTTGCGAGCAGTACGTC.

The chain joins TRBV2 to TRBJ1-1; D is perhaps TRBD1 (6 bases). The CDR3 is 12 amino acids. V dropped 7 bases and J dropped 8 bases, with 14 bases sitting between them. Germline CDR1 reads SNHLY; CDR2 reads FYNNEI. The CDR3 protein is CASTGGRTEAFF. Written as DNA, the CDR3 is TGTGCCAGCACTGGGGGGCGGACCGAAGCTTTCTTT.

At least ten counts were recorded for this clonotype. This chain joins TRBV24-1 and TRBJ2-1; 7 bases agree with TRBD1. Unmatched junction bases numbered 6, after V lost 0 bases and J lost 5 bases. The germline V gene has CDR1 KGHDR and CDR2 SFDVKD. The CDR3 is 16 amino acids. The chain's CDR3 is CATSDLTRTGNNEQFF. The CDR3 nucleotides read TGTGCCACCAGTGATTTGACCCGGACAGGCAACAATGAGCAGTTCTTC.

In this sample, this clonotype turned up a few times. This chain connects TRBV6-5 to TRBJ2-5, with D maybe TRBD1 (6 bases). The V end lost 8 bases, the J end lost 6 bases, and 13 bases lay between the germline ends. The germline V gene encodes CDR1 MNHEY and CDR2 SVGAGI. The CDR3 spans 12 residues. The CDR3 here is CASATGSQTQYF. The CDR3 DNA follows: TGTGCCAGCGCCACAGGGTCCCAGACCCAGTACTTC.

This clonotype came up many times. The gene calls are TRBV6-4 and TRBJ2-3; D remains ambiguous. Trimming left V 5 bases short and J 1 base short, with 10 bases between. The germline V gene encodes CDR1 MRHNA and CDR2 SNTAGT. The CDR3 sequence is 14 residues long. The CDR3 loop reads CASSTRAGTDTQYF. In DNA, the CDR3 is TGTGCCAGCAGTACCCGAGCAGGCACAGATACGCAGTATTTT.

This chain joins TRBV4-2 and TRBJ2-7; weak D call: TRBD1 (6 bases). With 4 bases removed from V and 6 bases from J, the gap between germline ends came to 13 bases. Germline CDR1 LGHNA, CDR2 YNFKEQ. This CDR3 is 13 amino acids long. As DNA, the CDR3 is TGTGCCAGCAGCCCTGATCGGGACACCGAGCAGTACTTC. Its protein product is CASSPDRDTEQYF.

This clonotype has a count of ten or more. The genes are TRBV6-1 and TRBJ2-7; 12 positions agree with TRBD1. Unmatched junction bases numbered 9, after V lost 8 bases and J lost 7 bases. Looked up from germline, CDR1 is MNHNS and CDR2 is SASEGT. The CDR3 is 14 amino acids. The CDR3 DNA follows: TGTGCCAGCTCCCGGGACAGGGGGCGAGGAGAGCAGTACGTC. Translated: CASSRDRGRGEQYV.

This clonotype was found many times. The V and J genes are TRBV12-3 or TRBV12-4 and TRBJ1-1, with D unresolved. The CDR3 runs to 13 residues. The V end lost 6 bases, the J end lost 2 bases, and 10 bases lay between the germline ends. CDR3: CASRREKNTEAFF. For the CDR3, the DNA is TGTGCCAGCAGAAGGGAGAAAAACACTGAAGCTTTCTTT.

This clonotype appeared many times. The V and J genes are TRBV27 and TRBJ2-1; TRBD1 agrees at 8 bases. CDR3 size: 15 residues. Germline CDR1 reads MNHEY; CDR2 reads SMNVEV (reference sequence). Trimming removed 3 bases from V and 4 bases from J; junction bases left unmatched: 5. Written as DNA, the CDR3 is TGTGCCAGCAGTTTTTTGGGACAGGCGTACAATGAGCAGTTCTTC. Protein: CASSFLGQAYNEQFF.

This clonotype appeared many times. The V gene is TRBV11-2, the J gene TRBJ2-7, with 7 nucleotides matching TRBD2. CDR3 size: 14 residues. V shed 1 base, J shed 4 bases, and the junction held 4 bases outside the gene matches. Germline V CDR1 and CDR2: SGHAT, FQNNGV. The CDR3 loop is CASSLGLAAYEQYV. CDR3 bases: TGTGCCAGCAGCTTAGGGCTAGCGGCATACGAGCAGTACGTC.

The chain uses TRBV10-3 and TRBJ2-5, with 8 bases fitting TRBD1. V was clipped by 6 bases and J by 4 bases; unmatched bases: 10. Germline values: CDR1 ENHRY, CDR2 SYGVKD. This CDR3 is 15 amino acids long. CDR3 coding DNA: TGTGCCATCAGAGACGGATCGACAGGGGCAGAGACCCAGTACTTC. Translating it yields CAIRDGSTGAETQYF.

This clonotype was counted at least ten times. The chain recombines TRBV12-5 with TRBJ2-1; 7 bases fit TRBD2. J lost 2 bases, V lost 3 bases, and 16 bases had no gene match. This CDR3 contains 19 residues. Germline lookup yields CDR1 LGHNT and CDR2 FRNRAP. CDR3 loop: CASGFPGGAGENPYNEQFF. The CDR3 DNA sequence: TGTGCTAGTGGTTTTCCCGGGGGTGCGGGAGAAAACCCCTACAATGAGCAGTTCTTC.

There are many counts of this clonotype. CDR3 loop: CASSLRFTEAFF. As DNA, the CDR3 is TGTGCCAGCAGCTTACGGTTCACTGAAGCTTTCTTT. This chain uses TRBV7-2 with TRBJ1-1; no reliable D call. Trimming cost V 2 bases and J 4 bases, with 5 bases left between them. Germline CDR1 reads SGHTA; CDR2 reads FQGNSA. The CDR3 length is 12 residues.

This clonotype was picked up many times. The rearrangement links TRBV24-1 to TRBJ2-5, with 7 bases aligning to TRBD1. CDR3 length: 15 residues. Unmatched junction bases numbered 6, after V lost 4 bases and J lost 2 bases. Per the germline V gene, CDR1 is KGHDR and CDR2 is SFDVKD. The CDR3 region has the DNA TGTGCCACCAGTGAGACAGGGACAGATCAAGAGACCCAGTACTTC. It specifies CATSETGTDQETQYF.

This clonotype was detected many times. The CDR3 here is CATSGAGSTDTQYF. The CDR3, as DNA: TGTGCCACCAGTGGGGCGGGAAGCACAGATACGCAGTATTTT. The chain carries TRBV24-1 and TRBJ2-3, with D maybe TRBD2 (6 bases). V lost 5 bases and J lost 0, with 8 bases in between. The CDR3 is made up of 14 amino acids. The germline CDR1 and CDR2 sequences are KGHDR and SFDVKD.

This clonotype was seen ten or more times. The V call is TRBV24-1, the J call TRBJ2-1; 11 bases match TRBD2. The CDR3 consists of 16 residues. CDR1 and CDR2 from the germline V gene are KGHDR and SFDVKD. Trimming at V came to 4 bases and at J to 9 bases, leaving 10 bases not matched to a gene. The DNA for the CDR3 is TGTGCCACCAGTGAATTAGCGGGAGGGCCGGGGGTTGAGCAGTTCTTC. This codes for CATSELAGGPGVEQFF.

This clonotype was detected ten times or more. This sequence joins TRBV20-1 and TRBJ1-1; 7 bases map to TRBD1. V lost 6 bases, J lost 2 bases, and 3 bases stayed unmatched. Germline lookup yields CDR1 DFQATT and CDR2 SNEGSKA (reference sequence). The CDR3 is 12 amino acids. The CDR3 sequence: CSANRGNTEAFF. Here the CDR3 DNA reads TGCAGTGCGAACAGGGGAAACACTGAAGCTTTCTTT.

V is TRBV20-1 and J is TRBJ2-7; D perhaps matches TRBD1 (5 bases). V was cut by 0 bases and J by 0 bases, with 12 bases left in between. Germline-derived CDR1 and CDR2 are DFQATT and SNEGSKA (reference sequence). The CDR3 extends over 15 amino acids. The CDR3 region has the DNA TGCAGTGCTAGAGATCTGACAGAGAGCTCCTACGAGCAGTACTTC. It is translated as CSARDLTESSYEQYF.

The chain recombines TRBV5-1 with TRBJ2-1; D might be TRBD2 (6 bases). This CDR3 is built from 12 residues. Germline V gene data show CDR1 as SGHRS and CDR2 as YFSETQ. The V and J ends lost 6 bases and 6 bases respectively, with 10 bases between them. CDR3 coding DNA: TGCGCCAGCACTTCGGGAGCCAATGAGCAGTTCTTC. Amino acids: CASTSGANEQFF.

This clonotype was counted ten times or more. At one end the junction does not follow the germline gene, possibly because of a read error. The V call is TRBV7-9, the J call TRBJ2-7; D not resolved. Per germline, CDR1 SEHNR and CDR2 FQNEAQ (reference sequence). The CDR3 totals 13 residues. The CDR3 is CASSPTASYEQYF. The CDR3 bases are TGCGCCAGCAGTCCGACTGCCTCCTACGAGCAGTACTTC.

Many counts were recorded for this clonotype. The chain carries TRBV2 and TRBJ2-2; D may be TRBD2 (6 bases). V was cut by 5 bases and J by 6 bases, with 16 bases left in between. CDR3 length: 15 residues. CDR1 is SNHLY, CDR2 FYNNEI, per germline. DNA of the CDR3: TGTGCCAGCAGTCCTATCGTCCGGGACTCCGGGGAGCTGTTTTTT. This sequence encodes CASSPIVRDSGELFF.

The rearrangement joins TRBV7-9 to TRBJ2-1, with 12 bases lining up with TRBD2. The V gene's germline CDR1 is SEHNR and CDR2 FQNEAQ (reference sequence). This CDR3 has 15 amino acids. With 4 bases clipped from V and 8 bases from J, the junction kept 6 bases outside the gene matches. CDR3 DNA sequence: TGTGCCAGCAGCTATCTAGCGGGGGGGACCCATGAGCAGTTCTTC. It codes for CASSYLAGGTHEQFF.

V usage is TRBV5-1 and J usage is TRBJ2-3, with 10 bases fitting TRBD2. This CDR3 is built from 16 residues. The germline V gene has CDR1 SGHRS and CDR2 YFSETQ. V lost 4 bases and J lost 5; bases outside the gene matches: 10. The CDR3 protein is CASSPTLAGVVDTQYF. The CDR3 coding sequence is TGCGCCAGCAGCCCCACTCTAGCGGGAGTGGTAGATACGCAGTATTTT.

Only a few counts were recorded for this clonotype. V usage is TRBV6-2 or TRBV6-3 and J usage is TRBJ2-1; TRBD2 agrees at 7 bases. The germline gives CDR1 MNHEY, CDR2 SVGEGT. The CDR3 runs 13 residues. The V segment lost 5 bases and the J segment 15 bases; nucleotides outside the gene matches: 13. CDR3 region: CASSPEWGGASFF. The CDR3 region has the DNA TGTGCCAGCAGTCCAGAGTGGGGGGGAGCATCGTTCTTC.

This clonotype was seen a handful of times. The rearrangement uses TRBV30 and TRBJ2-1; 9 bases agree with TRBD2. Germline V gene sequence: CDR1 GTSNPN, CDR2 SVGIG (reference sequence). The CDR3 runs to 10 residues. V was clipped by 8 bases and J by 14 bases; unmatched bases: 7. Written as DNA, the CDR3 is TGTGCCGGTCTAGCGGGAACGAAGTTCTTC. Translating gives CAGLAGTKFF.

This clonotype was seen at least ten times. The chain has TRBV20-1 and TRBJ1-2; possibly TRBD1 for D (6 bases). V dropped 5 bases and J dropped 3 bases, with 13 bases sitting between them. The germline gives CDR1 DFQATT, CDR2 SNEGSKA (reference sequence). The CDR3 length is 13 residues. DNA of the CDR3: TGCAGTGCTGACCAGGGGTACGACTATGGCTACACCTTC. It specifies CSADQGYDYGYTF.

The sample holds many counts of this clonotype. The chain links TRBV4-3 to TRBJ2-2; 14 bases align to TRBD2. The length of the CDR3 is 22 residues. V was pared by 1 base and J by 7 bases, with 20 bases of the junction left unmatched. CDR1 LGHNA and CDR2 YSLEER come from the germline V gene. CDR3 nucleotides: TGCGCCAGCAGCCAAGGATTGGTTAGGGGACTAGCGGGAGCCCCGGATATCGGGGAGCTGTTTTTT. Translation gives CASSQGLVRGLAGAPDIGELFF.